This TCR beta chain appears in the sequencing data of a study of T cell repertoires in cytomegalovirus infection (dated by TCRdb to between 2018 and 2020). Background for the entire study: Donor HLA type was relevant to the analysis, because carriage of CMV infection together with the matching HLA type was indicated by public TCR beta signatures.

The instrument given in TCRdb is Illumina HiSeq 1500. Starting from the raw public reads, TCRdb applied fastp trimming at Q25, assembled clones with MiXCR and retained in-frame beta chains. CDR3 protein duplicates are merged, each entry listing the most common genes and DNA. For this sample the table gives about 530,000 distinct CDR3 sequences, of which 26% were detected only once. The ten largest clonotypes hold less than 15% of the sample. Summary of the overall study and its limitations: The ex vivo response was dominated by HLA-C-restricted CMV-specific TCR beta clonotypes, which also provided the single most frequent clonotype in two of eight donors. In both this cohort and an independent roughly 400-donor cohort, the cumulative frequency of public TCR beta family members distinguished carriers of CMV infection plus the relevant HLA type.

This clonotype was found a few times. Its cognate antigen has yet to be identified. One base away there is no much larger clone; base qualities are not given. The sequencing input was PBMCs. The sequence was obtained from a human donor in good health (CMV status not recorded). Some clones in this sample may be carry-over from other donors' samples.

The DNA is TGCAGTGCTAGGACAGGGGGCGGCTACACCTTC. It encodes CSARTGGGYTF. The V gene is TRBV20-1 and the J gene is TRBJ1-2, and 10 junction bases match TRBD1. From its cysteine to its phenylalanine, the CDR3 spans 11 amino acids. Only CDR3 DNA remains: 33 bases, in frame from the first base. For this chain, trimming is 3 bases at the V end and 8 bases at the J end, and the number of junction bases without a gene match is 0. CDR1 and CDR2, looked up from the germline V gene (reference sequence), are DFQATT and SNEGSKA.